This TCR beta chain was identified in a study of T cells in localized non-small cell lung cancer. The CDR3 sequence is 13 residues long. In germline, CDR1 is MNHNY, CDR2 SVGAGI (reference sequence). Between the trimmed V and J ends, which lost 6 bases and 1 base, there was a span of 6 bases. Only in-frame clones appear in the TCRdb table, and some are missing; sequencing was by immunoSEQ multiplex PCR. The data hold about 40,000 clones, with around nine tenths observed a single time. General study findings and limits: Compared with tumor, uninvolved adjacent lung displayed greater T cell clonality, ranking highest overall. There was an association of higher blood T cell density with longer overall survival. Appearing in adjacent lung were a median approximately 60 of the top 100 tumor clones.

This clone has just a few counts. The antigen is unknown. This rearrangement joins TRBV6-6 to TRBJ2-2; D is ambiguous. The TCR was taken from a man aged 18 to 49 with stage I lung adenocarcinoma. The sample here was peripheral blood, taken before any cancer treatment. The CDR3 sequence is CASRTRNTGELFF. The CDR3, as DNA: TGTGCCAGCAGGACGAGGAACACCGGGGAGCTGTTTTTT.